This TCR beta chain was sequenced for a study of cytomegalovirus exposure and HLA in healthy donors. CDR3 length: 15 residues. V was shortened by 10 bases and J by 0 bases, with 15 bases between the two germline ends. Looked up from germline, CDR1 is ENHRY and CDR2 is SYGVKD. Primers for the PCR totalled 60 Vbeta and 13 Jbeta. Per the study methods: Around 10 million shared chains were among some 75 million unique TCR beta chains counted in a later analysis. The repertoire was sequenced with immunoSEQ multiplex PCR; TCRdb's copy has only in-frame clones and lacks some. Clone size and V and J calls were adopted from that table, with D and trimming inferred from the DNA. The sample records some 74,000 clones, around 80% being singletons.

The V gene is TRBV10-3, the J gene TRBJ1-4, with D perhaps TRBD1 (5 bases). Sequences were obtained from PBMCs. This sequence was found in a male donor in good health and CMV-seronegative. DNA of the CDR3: TGTGCCACAAAAGAACAGGATACAACTAATGAAAAACTGTTTTTT. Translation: CATKEQDTTNEKLFF.